This is a list of T cell receptor beta chains from one sample in a study of metastatic and nonmetastatic thyroid tumors. TCRdb reprocessed the PCR reads using MiXCR. The sample contains a few thousand clones, just under 35% of which appear only once. Sequenced material: adjacent normal tissue. The receptors come from a female donor with papillary thyroid cancer or a benign thyroid nodule (not recorded which). Some clones in this sample may be carry-over from other donors' samples. Both conserved end residues are part of each CDR3. A D gene is named only where the DNA matches it firmly. The listing skips clone size in some rows; elsewhere it reads once, few, many or a size class.

size | J | D | V | DNA | CDR3
- | TRBJ2-3 | TRBD1 | TRBV20-1 | TGCAGTGCTGTCCGGACAGGGGGCACAGATACGCAGTATTTT | CSAVRTGGTDTQYF
- | TRBJ2-3 | TRBD2 | TRBV11-1 | TGTGCCAGCAGCTTAGGACTAGCGGGCGCGAAAGATACGCAGTATTTT | CASSLGLAGAKDTQYF
- | TRBJ2-1 | - | TRBV27 | TGTGCCAGCAGTACACGCTACCACGAGCAGTTCTTC | CASSTRYHEQFF
- | TRBJ2-3 | - | TRBV7-6 | TGTGCCAGCAGCTTAGCAGCGGAGACAGATACGCAGTATTTT | CASSLAAETDTQYF
- | TRBJ1-1 | - | TRBV20-1 | TGCAGTGCTAGGTCGAGTGTTGAAGCTTTCTTT | CSARSSVEAFF
few | TRBJ1-1 | - | TRBV2 | TGTGCCAGCAGTGAAGAGGCTCGGGAGGGAGAAGCTTTCTTT | CASSEEAREGEAFF
- | TRBJ1-1 | TRBD1 | TRBV7-8 | TGTGCCAGCAGCTCCAAGGGGGCTGTAACTGAAGCTTTCTTT | CASSSKGAVTEAFF
large | TRBJ2-2 | TRBD2 | TRBV20-1 | TGCAGTGCCCAGACTAGCGGGAGAACCGGGGAGCTGTTTTTT | CSAQTSGRTGELFF
few | TRBJ1-6 | - | TRBV9 | TGTGCCAGCAGCGTTGAGAGCTCCTATAATTCACCCCTCCACTTT | CASSVESSYNSPLHF
- | TRBJ1-2 | TRBD1 | TRBV20-1 | TGCAGTGCTGAGGGGGGACAGGGGGCGCGAAACTATGGCTACACCTTC | CSAEGGQGARNYGYTF
- | TRBJ1-1 | - | TRBV20-1 | TGCAGTGCCCGAGGGACTGACACTGAAGCTTTCTTT | CSARGTDTEAFF
- | TRBJ1-2 | - | TRBV30 | TGTGCCTGGTCAGGGGCCCATGGCTACACCTTC | CAWSGAHGYTF
- | TRBJ1-5 | - | TRBV30 | TGTGCCTGGCGGAGTCAGCCCCAGCATTTT | CAWRSQPQHF
few | TRBJ2-3 | TRBD1 | TRBV27 | TGTGCCAGCAGTCCCCGGACAGGGAAATTCACAGATACGCAGTATTTT | CASSPRTGKFTDTQYF
few | TRBJ1-2 | - | TRBV6-1 | TGTGCCAGCAGTGATCGACATAAGGGGGGCTACACCTTC | CASSDRHKGGYTF
- | TRBJ2-7 | - | TRBV7-8 | TGTGCCAGCAGCCCCCGAAGTCCTTCCTACGAGCAGTACTTC | CASSPRSPSYEQYF
- | TRBJ2-7 | - | TRBV27 | TGTGCCAGCAGTTTTTCGGCGACAGTTCTGAGCTCCTACGAGCAGTACTTC | CASSFSATVLSSYEQYF
few | TRBJ1-4 | - | TRBV15 | TGTGCCACCAGTCCTGGGACGGTCTATAATGAAAAACTGTTTTTT | CATSPGTVYNEKLFF
few | TRBJ1-2 | - | TRBV6-2/TRBV6-3 | TGTGCCAGCGCCCCCGGGGGCAACTATGGCTACACCTTC | CASAPGGNYGYTF
- | TRBJ1-5 | - | TRBV7-2 | TGTGCCAGCAGCTTAATGGTTAATAGCAATCAGCCCCAGCATTTT | CASSLMVNSNQPQHF
few | TRBJ2-7 | - | TRBV27 | TGTGCCAGCAGCGAACAGGGATATTCCTACGAGCAGTACTTC | CASSEQGYSYEQYF
few | TRBJ2-6 | - | TRBV20-1 | TGCAGTGCTTCCCCACCCGCGCGAGGGTCCGGGGCCAACGTCCTGACTTTC | CSASPPARGSGANVLTF
- | TRBJ2-2 | - | TRBV5-1 | TGCGCCAGCAGCTTGGCCGAGGCAGGGAACGGGGAGCTGTTTTTT | CASSLAEAGNGELFF
few | TRBJ2-7 | - | TRBV6-1 | TGTGCCAGCAAAACGCTACGGGGGTACGAGCAGTACTTC | CASKTLRGYEQYF
few | TRBJ2-5 | TRBD1 | TRBV6-2/TRBV6-3 | TGTGCCAGCAGTTACTGGGGGACAGGGGGCGAAGAGACCCAGTACTTC | CASSYWGTGGEETQYF
medium-sized | TRBJ2-1 | - | TRBV7-2 | TGTGCCACGACCCCCCGGGCAGAAACCTACAATGAGCAGTTCTTC | CATTPRAETYNEQFF
few | TRBJ1-6 | - | TRBV28 | TGTGCCAGCAGTTTACCCCGCGCTCTCAATTCACCCCTCCACTTT | CASSLPRALNSPLHF
- | TRBJ2-7 | TRBD2 | TRBV20-1 | TGCAGTGCTAGAGATAGTCTAGCGGGCCTCCTCCTGACGGCCGAGCAGTACTTC | CSARDSLAGLLLTAEQYF
- | TRBJ2-7 | - | TRBV6-2/TRBV6-3 | TGTGCCAGCAGTTACTCGGCAGAAACCAGCTACGAGCAGTACTTC | CASSYSAETSYEQYF